The entry below describes one T cell receptor (beta chain). These data originate in a study of blood T cell repertoires in COVID-19. Study-level information: From the United States, Italy and Spain came samples of acute and convalescent COVID-19. The analysed material was cDNA or gDNA that came from T cells, B-cell-depleted T cells, or PBMCs.

In the original analysis: Estimates of nucleated cell counts were drawn from the amplification of reference gene primers. TCRdb's copy holds only in-frame clones and misses some; the assay was immunoSEQ multiplex PCR. The DNA gave D and trimming, while V, J and clone size come from that table. Of around 300,000 clones detected, approximately 90% appear once; the ten largest clones hold 3.5% to 4.5%. V was trimmed by 2 bases and J by 8 bases, leaving 12 bases between them. Germline V gene sequence: CDR1 MNHNS, CDR2 SASEGT. This CDR3 is 13 amino acids long. The sequencing sample was made of peripheral blood. The gene calls are TRBV6-1 and TRBJ1-1; D is possibly TRBD1 (5 bases). This sequence was found in a woman aged 40 to 49 with acute or convalescent COVID-19. CDR3 protein: CASSEHSQAEAFF. The DNA of the CDR3 is TGTGCCAGCAGTGAACATTCACAGGCAGAAGCTTTCTTT.